The clone carrying this T cell receptor beta chain has at least ten counts. Deletions cut 0 bases from V and 3 bases from J, with 12 bases between. The CDR3 is 15 residues long. CDR1 is MNHEY, CDR2 SVGAGI, per germline. The sample is drawn from a study of OX40 agonist ivuxolimab in advanced cancers. Measured with immunoSEQ multiplex PCR; TCRdb has only the in-frame clones, and not every one. The sample holds about 18,000 clones, around 90% seen once. The TCR sequence derives from an adult with an advanced solid tumor such as melanoma, head and neck, liver or kidney cancer. This chain joins TRBV6-5 and TRBJ2-7; perhaps TRBD2 as D (5 bases). The sequencing used CD4+ or CD8+ T cells sorted from blood, collected in a trial of the OX40 agonist ivuxolimab. CDR3 protein: CASSYSSEGSYEQYF. The CDR3 DNA is TGTGCCAGCAGTTACTCGTCTGAGGGAAGCTACGAGCAGTACTTC.